A selection of T cell receptor beta chains follows, all from one sample in a study of read filtering for tumor transcriptome and immune sequencing. TCRdb re-called the reads through MiXCR, storing one row per CDR3 protein. This sample has about 62,000 distinct CDR3 sequences, with 15% to 20% found just once. The sample consisted of a population of CD138-negative cells sorted from bone marrow. The origin of the receptors is a donor at least 40 years old with multiple myeloma. Each CDR3 is given with its conserved first and last residue. D genes are given only for firm matches. Size is omitted from some rows. Given values are once, few, many or a class for expanded clones.

CDR3 protein: CSARVTSGSGELFF; CDR3 DNA: TGCAGTGCTAGAGTAACTAGCGGGTCGGGGGAGCTGTTTTTT; clone size: -; V gene: TRBV20-1; D gene: TRBD2; J gene: TRBJ2-2
CDR3 protein: CASSLDPPSDTQYF; CDR3 DNA: TGTGCCAGCAGCCTCGACCCACCCTCGGATACGCAGTATTTT; clone size: many; V gene: TRBV28; D gene: -; J gene: TRBJ2-3
CDR3 protein: CASRENQPQHF; CDR3 DNA: TGTGCCAGCAGGGAGAATCAGCCCCAGCACTTT; clone size: -; V gene: TRBV6-1; D gene: -; J gene: TRBJ1-5
CDR3 protein: CASSSGTGDGYTF; CDR3 DNA: TGTGCCAGCAGTTCCGGGACAGGGGATGGCTACACCTTC; clone size: -; V gene: TRBV12-3/TRBV12-4; D gene: TRBD1; J gene: TRBJ1-2
CDR3 protein: CSANTGTGGTDTQYF; CDR3 DNA: TGCAGTGCTAACACCGGGACAGGGGGAACAGATACGCAGTATTTT; clone size: many; V gene: TRBV20-1; D gene: TRBD1; J gene: TRBJ2-3
CDR3 protein: CASSNKGGRAEAFF; CDR3 DNA: TGTGCCAGCAGCAACAAAGGGGGTCGCGCTGAAGCTTTCTTT; clone size: medium-sized; V gene: TRBV3-1; D gene: -; J gene: TRBJ1-1
CDR3 protein: CASSSGVQSYEQYF; CDR3 DNA: TGTGCCAGCAGCTCCGGGGTCCAAAGCTACGAGCAGTACTTC; clone size: few; V gene: TRBV11-2; D gene: -; J gene: TRBJ2-7
CDR3 protein: CASSYLAEQYF; CDR3 DNA: TGTGCCAGCAGTTACCTGGCAGAGCAGTACTTC; clone size: many; V gene: TRBV6-5; D gene: -; J gene: TRBJ2-7
CDR3 protein: CASSYSPLAAQETQYF; CDR3 DNA: TGTGCCAGCAGTTACTCGCCTCTAGCGGCCCAAGAGACCCAGTACTTC; clone size: many; V gene: TRBV6-5; D gene: TRBD2; J gene: TRBJ2-5
CDR3 protein: CASSEARGSYNEQFF; CDR3 DNA: TGTGCCAGCAGTGAAGCACGGGGCTCCTACAATGAGCAGTTCTTC; clone size: many; V gene: TRBV6-4; D gene: -; J gene: TRBJ2-1
CDR3 protein: CASSLTGGATNEKLFF; CDR3 DNA: TGCGCCAGCAGCTTGACAGGGGGCGCAACTAATGAAAAACTGTTTTTT; clone size: many; V gene: TRBV5-1; D gene: TRBD1; J gene: TRBJ1-4
CDR3 protein: CATSAGSSYNEQFF; CDR3 DNA: TGTGCCACCTCAGCGGGGAGCTCCTACAATGAGCAGTTCTTC; clone size: -; V gene: TRBV15; D gene: TRBD2; J gene: TRBJ2-1
CDR3 protein: CASSSRAPDEQFF; CDR3 DNA: TGTGCCAGCAGCTCCCGTGCCCCGGATGAGCAGTTCTTC; clone size: many; V gene: TRBV11-2; D gene: -; J gene: TRBJ2-1
CDR3 protein: CSANLRDTGTQYF; CDR3 DNA: TGTAGTGCTAATCTAAGGGACACAGGTACGCAGTATTTT; clone size: -; V gene: TRBV20-1; D gene: -; J gene: TRBJ2-3
CDR3 protein: CASQTGGGSYNEQFF; CDR3 DNA: TGTGCCAGTCAAACTGGCGGGGGCTCCTACAATGAGCAGTTCTTC; clone size: few; V gene: TRBV7-2; D gene: TRBD2; J gene: TRBJ2-1
CDR3 protein: CASAVLAGGYNEQFF; CDR3 DNA: TGTGCCAGCGCTGTTCTAGCGGGGGGTTACAATGAGCAGTTCTTC; clone size: many; V gene: TRBV6-4; D gene: TRBD2; J gene: TRBJ2-1
CDR3 protein: CASSLDPGTEAFF; CDR3 DNA: TGTGCCAGCAGCTTGGATCCGGGTACTGAAGCTTTCTTT; clone size: many; V gene: TRBV5-8; D gene: -; J gene: TRBJ1-1
CDR3 protein: CASTSGVAKNLQYF; CDR3 DNA: TGTGCCAGCACCTCGGGAGTAGCCAAAAACCTTCAGTACTTC; clone size: -; V gene: TRBV12-3/TRBV12-4; D gene: -; J gene: TRBJ2-4
CDR3 protein: CASTTSGGGGDEQFF; CDR3 DNA: TGTGCCAGCACCACCTCCGGGGGGGGGGGGGATGAGCAGTTCTTC; clone size: many; V gene: TRBV12-3/TRBV12-4; D gene: TRBD2; J gene: TRBJ2-1
CDR3 protein: CSVVSSGYGYTF; CDR3 DNA: TGCAGCGTTGTCAGTTCTGGCTATGGCTACACCTTC; clone size: many; V gene: TRBV29-1; D gene: -; J gene: TRBJ1-2
CDR3 protein: CASSLSRRTGELFF; CDR3 DNA: TGTGCCAGCAGCTTATCGAGACGCACCGGGGAGCTGTTTTTT; clone size: many; V gene: TRBV7-9; D gene: -; J gene: TRBJ2-2
CDR3 protein: CASSPGLAAGELFF; CDR3 DNA: TGTGCCAGCAGTCCGGGACTAGCCGCCGGGGAGCTGTTTTTT; clone size: many; V gene: TRBV27; D gene: TRBD2; J gene: TRBJ2-2
CDR3 protein: CASSFTTPGDTQYF; CDR3 DNA: TGCGCCAGCAGTTTCACCACCCCCGGGGATACGCAGTATTTT; clone size: many; V gene: TRBV5-1; D gene: -; J gene: TRBJ2-3
CDR3 protein: CALLYEQYF; CDR3 DNA: TGTGCCCTCCTGTACGAGCAGTACTTC; clone size: many; V gene: TRBV28; D gene: -; J gene: TRBJ2-7
CDR3 protein: CASSYRGADTQYF; CDR3 DNA: TGTGCCAGCAGCTATCGGGGGGCAGATACGCAGTATTTT; clone size: many; V gene: TRBV9; D gene: TRBD2; J gene: TRBJ2-3
CDR3 protein: CASSSTYLTSGSIYEQYF; CDR3 DNA: TGTGCCAGCAGTTCCACATACTTGACTAGCGGGAGTATCTACGAGCAGTACTTC; clone size: many; V gene: TRBV28; D gene: TRBD2; J gene: TRBJ2-7
CDR3 protein: CASSPGGTPIQETQYF; CDR3 DNA: TGTGCCAGCAGCCCTGGCGGGACTCCGATACAAGAGACCCAGTACTTC; clone size: -; V gene: TRBV11-2; D gene: -; J gene: TRBJ2-5
CDR3 protein: CASSEAPGAGELFF; CDR3 DNA: TGTGCCAGCAGTGAGGCCCCGGGGGCCGGGGAGCTGTTTTTT; clone size: few; V gene: TRBV6-1; D gene: -; J gene: TRBJ2-2
CDR3 protein: CSVMAMDSYNEQFF; CDR3 DNA: TGCAGCGTTATGGCGATGGACTCCTACAATGAGCAGTTCTTC; clone size: many; V gene: TRBV29-1; D gene: -; J gene: TRBJ2-1
CDR3 protein: CASSQAFSTANTGELFF; CDR3 DNA: TGCGCCAGCAGCCAAGCCTTTTCCACAGCGAACACCGGGGAGCTGTTTTTT; clone size: many; V gene: TRBV4-1; D gene: -; J gene: TRBJ2-2
CDR3 protein: CASSRGETGELFF; CDR3 DNA: TGTGCCAGCTCACGGGGAGAGACCGGGGAGCTGTTTTTT; clone size: many; V gene: TRBV18; D gene: -; J gene: TRBJ2-2
CDR3 protein: CASSRKAMGGETQYF; CDR3 DNA: TGTGCCAGCAGCCGGAAGGCCATGGGTGGAGAGACCCAGTACTTC; clone size: -; V gene: TRBV25-1; D gene: -; J gene: TRBJ2-5
CDR3 protein: CASSMAGLGNQPQHF; CDR3 DNA: TGTGCCAGTAGTATGGCGGGTTTGGGCAATCAGCCCCAGCATTTT; clone size: few; V gene: TRBV19; D gene: -; J gene: TRBJ1-5
CDR3 protein: CSSQTSYNEQFF; CDR3 DNA: TGCAGCTCCCAGACCTCCTACAATGAGCAGTTCTTC; clone size: medium-sized; V gene: TRBV29-1; D gene: -; J gene: TRBJ2-1
CDR3 protein: CARSNGGIGTDTQYF; CDR3 DNA: TGTGCCCGGAGCAATGGGGGCATCGGCACAGATACGCAGTATTTT; clone size: -; V gene: TRBV30; D gene: -; J gene: TRBJ2-3
CDR3 protein: CASSLALADNSPLHF; CDR3 DNA: TGTGCCAGCAGCTTAGCACTGGCAGATAATTCACCCCTTCACTTT; clone size: -; V gene: TRBV7-9; D gene: -; J gene: TRBJ1-6
CDR3 protein: CASSQGSEAFF; CDR3 DNA: TGTGCCAGCAGCCAAGGTAGTGAAGCTTTCTTT; clone size: many; V gene: TRBV3-1; D gene: -; J gene: TRBJ1-1
CDR3 protein: CSVHIGVNTEAFF; CDR3 DNA: TGCAGTGTTCACATTGGAGTCAACACTGAAGCTTTCTTT; clone size: many; V gene: TRBV20-1; D gene: -; J gene: TRBJ1-1
CDR3 protein: CASSGTGGSGANVLTF; CDR3 DNA: TGTGCCAGCAGCGGCACAGGGGGCTCTGGGGCCAACGTCCTGACTTTC; clone size: many; V gene: TRBV2; D gene: TRBD1; J gene: TRBJ2-6
CDR3 protein: CASSSGTSGNYNVQFF; CDR3 DNA: TGCGCTAGCAGTTCCGGGACTAGCGGGAACTACAATGTGCAGTTCTTC; clone size: -; V gene: TRBV5-1; D gene: TRBD2; J gene: TRBJ2-1
CDR3 protein: CASTLAGGVDTQYF; CDR3 DNA: TGTGCCAGCACCCTAGCGGGAGGGGTAGATACGCAGTATTTT; clone size: -; V gene: TRBV11-2; D gene: TRBD2; J gene: TRBJ2-3
CDR3 protein: CASSSQLANYGYTF; CDR3 DNA: TGTGCCAGCAGCTCACAGCTTGCTAACTATGGCTACACCTTC; clone size: many; V gene: TRBV28; D gene: -; J gene: TRBJ1-2
CDR3 protein: CASSYEGASYGYTF; CDR3 DNA: TGTGCCAGCAGTTACGAGGGGGCCAGCTATGGCTACACCTTC; clone size: many; V gene: TRBV6-6; D gene: TRBD1; J gene: TRBJ1-2
CDR3 protein: CASSDRDRGMNTEAFF; CDR3 DNA: TGCGCCAGCAGCGACCGGGACAGGGGCATGAACACTGAAGCTTTCTTT; clone size: many; V gene: TRBV5-1; D gene: TRBD1; J gene: TRBJ1-1
CDR3 protein: CSARGTGYNEQFF; CDR3 DNA: TGCAGTGCTAGAGGGACAGGGTACAATGAGCAGTTCTTC; clone size: medium-sized; V gene: TRBV20-1; D gene: TRBD1; J gene: TRBJ2-1
CDR3 protein: CASSLHGTWYNSPLHF; CDR3 DNA: TGTGCCAGCAGTCTCCACGGGACATGGTATAATTCACCCCTCCACTTT; clone size: many; V gene: TRBV28; D gene: -; J gene: TRBJ1-6
CDR3 protein: CASSQGKKTQYF; CDR3 DNA: TGTGCCAGCAGTCAGGGGAAGAAGACCCAGTACTTC; clone size: medium-sized; V gene: TRBV6-5; D gene: -; J gene: TRBJ2-5
CDR3 protein: CASRLDRGCTEAFF; CDR3 DNA: TGTGCCAGCAGATTGGACAGGGGATGTACTGAAGCTTTCTTT; clone size: -; V gene: TRBV7-8; D gene: TRBD1; J gene: TRBJ1-1
CDR3 protein: CASRRTGEETQYF; CDR3 DNA: TGTGCCAGCAGAAGGACAGGGGAAGAGACCCAGTACTTC; clone size: many; V gene: TRBV21-1; D gene: -; J gene: TRBJ2-5
CDR3 protein: CATVDQHLTEAFF; CDR3 DNA: TGTGCCACCGTGGATCAACATTTGACTGAAGCTTTCTTT; clone size: many; V gene: TRBV24-1; D gene: -; J gene: TRBJ1-1
CDR3 protein: CASSGPRYEQYF; CDR3 DNA: TGTGCCAGCAGCGGTCCGCGCTACGAGCAGTACTTC; clone size: many; V gene: TRBV4-2; D gene: -; J gene: TRBJ2-7
CDR3 protein: CAISEAASGFAKNIQYF; CDR3 DNA: TGTGCCATCAGTGAGGCGGCTAGCGGATTCGCCAAAAACATTCAGTACTTC; clone size: many; V gene: TRBV10-3; D gene: TRBD2; J gene: TRBJ2-4
CDR3 protein: CAWRQGRANTGELFF; CDR3 DNA: TGTGCCTGGAGACAGGGTCGTGCGAACACCGGGGAGCTGTTTTTT; clone size: many; V gene: TRBV30; D gene: -; J gene: TRBJ2-2
CDR3 protein: CASSCQIRPKTQYF; CDR3 DNA: TGTGCCAGCAGCTGTCAAATCCGACCCAAGACCCAGTACTTC; clone size: many; V gene: TRBV5-6; D gene: -; J gene: TRBJ2-5
CDR3 protein: CSARDRHRRFSGANVLTF; CDR3 DNA: TGCAGTGCTAGAGATCGGCACAGGCGCTTCTCTGGGGCCAACGTCCTGACTTTC; clone size: many; V gene: TRBV20-1; D gene: -; J gene: TRBJ2-6
CDR3 protein: CAWSPTGLNTEASF; CDR3 DNA: TGTGCCTGGAGCCCGACAGGTTTAAACACTGAAGCTTCCTTT; clone size: -; V gene: TRBV30; D gene: -; J gene: TRBJ1-1
CDR3 protein: CAWSPEETDTEAFF; CDR3 DNA: TGTGCCTGGTCCCCCGAGGAAACGGACACTGAAGCTTTCTTT; clone size: many; V gene: TRBV30; D gene: -; J gene: TRBJ1-1
CDR3 protein: CASSRGLAGGPHTQYF; CDR3 DNA: TGTGCCAGCAGCAGAGGACTAGCGGGAGGGCCTCATACGCAGTATTTT; clone size: many; V gene: TRBV12-3/TRBV12-4; D gene: TRBD2; J gene: TRBJ2-3
CDR3 protein: CASSFGTGPQETQYF; CDR3 DNA: TGTGCCAGCAGCTTCGGGACAGGGCCCCAAGAGACCCAGTACTTC; clone size: many; V gene: TRBV11-1; D gene: TRBD1; J gene: TRBJ2-5